Following are 26 T cell receptor beta chains from one sample sequenced in a study of beta chain features in type 1 diabetes. Study-wide results and limits: A moderate, significant TCRB CDR3 shortening appeared in type 1 diabetes across four CD4+ subsets.

The entirety of the isolated RNA underwent reverse transcription, so expressed TCRB transcripts were sequenced. Profiled with immunoSEQ multiplex PCR; TCRdb holds only in-frame clones, not every one. This table has more than 550,000 clones, roughly an eighth appearing once. No antigen has been identified for these receptors. The sample consisted of naive CD4+ T cells from blood. These receptors were obtained from a man in his late teens or twenties with type 1 diabetes.

CDR3 nucleotides: TGTGCCAGCAGCGCGCACCCGGGGAACAGGGTCCTTTCGGCCTGTGGCAATCAGCCCCAGCATTTT. This translates into CASSAHPGNRVLSACGNQPQHF. This chain uses TRBV7-8 with TRBJ1-5; weak D call: TRBD1 (6 bases). Trimming left V 5 bases short and J 2 bases short, with 34 bases between. The CDR3 has 22 amino acids. The germline V gene has CDR1 SGHVS and CDR2 FQNEAQ.

This clone came up a few times. The rearrangement links TRBV18 to TRBJ2-5, with D uncertain. The germline CDR1 and CDR2 sequences are KGHSH and LQKENI. With 5 bases removed from V and 4 bases from J, the gap between germline ends came to 5 bases. The CDR3 loop spans 11 amino acids. CDR3 sequence reads: CASSKGETQYF. CDR3 nucleotides: TGTGCCAGCTCAAAGGGAGAGACCCAGTACTTC.

The rearrangement joins TRBV29-1 to TRBJ2-1; no clear D gene. Trimming cost V 2 bases and J 8 bases, with 13 bases left between them. The CDR3 runs to 13 residues. The V gene's germline CDR1 is SQVTM and CDR2 ANQGSEA. In DNA, the CDR3 is TGCAGCGTTGAACCGGGCTCCTTGGATGAGCAGTTCTTC. Translation: CSVEPGSLDEQFF.

The sample holds a few counts of this clone. V usage is TRBV29-1 and J usage is TRBJ1-2; D ambiguous. Looked up from germline, CDR1 is SQVTM and CDR2 is ANQGSEA. V lost 4 bases to trimming and J lost 2 bases, with 14 bases between them. The CDR3 consists of 14 residues. The CDR3 protein is CSVGKSSQNYGYTF. The CDR3 DNA is TGCAGCGTTGGGAAAAGCAGCCAAAACTATGGCTACACCTTC.

This clone has more than one count but fewer than ten. The genes are TRBV27 and TRBJ1-2; no definite D call. CDR1 is MNHEY and CDR2 is SMNVEV in the germline V gene (reference sequence). The CDR3 length is 13 residues. V lost 5 bases and J 7 bases, leaving 14 bases between the germline ends. CDR3 bases: TGTGCCAGCAGTACCACAGTGGACCTTGGCTACACCTTC. It codes for CASSTTVDLGYTF.

Of note for this clone: Other DNA sequences within the sample encode an identical CDR3. V gene TRBV7-2 combines with J gene TRBJ2-7, with D possibly called TRBD1 or TRBD2 (7 bases each). The CDR3 is 15 amino acids. Germline CDR1 is SGHTA and CDR2 is FQGNSA. The ends were cut back, 4 bases at V and 0 bases at J, with 13 bases in the middle. Here the CDR3 reads CASSSRGGGSYEQYF. CDR3 coding DNA: TGTGCCAGCAGCTCCAGGGGGGGTGGCTCCTACGAGCAGTACTTC. The entire variable domain, with the rest obtained from reference TRBV7-2 and TRBJ2-7, is as follows: GAGVSQSPSNKVTEKGKDVELRCDPISGHTALYWYRQSLGQGLEFLIYFQGNSAPDKSGLPSDRFSAERTGGSVSTLTIQRTQQEDSAVYLCASSSRGGGSYEQYFGPGTRLTVT.

V gene TRBV10-3 combines with J gene TRBJ2-3; 15 positions match TRBD2. With V trimmed by 6 bases and J by 5 bases, 3 bases remained unmatched. The CDR3 runs to 15 residues. CDR1 and CDR2 (germline): ENHRY, SYGVKD. CDR3 in amino acids: CAIRGLAGGEDTQYF. CDR3 sequence (DNA): TGTGCCATCAGGGGACTAGCGGGAGGAGAAGATACGCAGTATTTT.

This clone was found a few times. The rearrangement uses TRBV9 and TRBJ2-2; 7 bases are a match to TRBD1. The CDR3 has 16 amino acids. Unmatched junction bases numbered 7, after V lost 1 base and J lost 4 bases. Germline V gene sequence: CDR1 SGDLS, CDR2 YYNGEE. The CDR3 loop is CASSVNSRGLTGELFF. DNA of the CDR3: TGTGCCAGCAGCGTAAACTCGAGGGGGCTCACCGGGGAGCTGTTTTTT.

The chain links TRBV28 to TRBJ1-4; D call uncertain. V shed 8 bases and J shed 8 bases, with 9 bases lying between them. This CDR3 is built from 11 residues. Germline assignment: CDR1 MDHEN and CDR2 SYDVKM. The CDR3 region is CASRANEKLFF. The CDR3 coding sequence is TGTGCCAGCCGTGCAAACGAAAAACTGTTTTTT.

The chain recombines TRBV10-3 with TRBJ2-3; D gene unclear. Germline CDR1 and CDR2: ENHRY and SYGVKD. V was clipped by 4 bases and J by 3 bases, with 8 bases between them. The CDR3 runs to 13 residues. As DNA, the CDR3 is TGTGCCATCAGTGTGGAGCGAACAGATACGCAGTATTTT. It yields the protein CAISVERTDTQYF.

The chain is built from TRBV6-6 and TRBJ1-5; no definite D call. The CDR3 consists of 14 residues. V gave up 6 bases and J gave up 3 bases, with 12 bases separating them. Germline loops: CDR1 MNHNY, CDR2 SVGAGI (reference sequence). CDR3 coding DNA: TGTGCCAGCAGCCCCGCTGGACTCAATCAGCCCCAGCATTTT. Its protein is CASSPAGLNQPQHF.

This clone showed up just a few times. The V gene is TRBV11-2, the J gene TRBJ2-1; 15 positions agree with TRBD2. The V and J ends lost 0 bases and 1 base, in that order; junction bases with no gene match: 1. The CDR3 has 18 amino acids. The V gene's germline CDR1 is SGHAT and CDR2 FQNNGV. CDR3 coding DNA: TGTGCCAGCAGCTTAGAGGGGACTAGCGGGAGGTCCTACAATGAGCAGTTCTTC. This gives the protein CASSLEGTSGRSYNEQFF. Using reference TRBV11-2 and TRBJ2-1 for the parts outside the CDR3, the full variable domain is EAGVAQSPRYKIIEKRQSVAFWCNPISGHATLYWYQQILGQGPKLLIQFQNNGVVDDSQLPKDRFSAERLKGVDSTLKIQPAKLEDSAVYLCASSLEGTSGRSYNEQFFGPGTRLTVL.

This clone was seen a handful of times. This sample includes further DNA sequences coding for the same CDR3. The chain joins TRBV9 to TRBJ2-5, with 9 positions matching TRBD1. J gave up 4 bases and V 5 bases, and 6 bases lay outside the gene matches. The CDR3 length is 14 residues. CDR1 SGDLS and CDR2 YYNGEE come from the germline V gene. The CDR3 loop reads CASSPGQGRETQYF. CDR3 DNA sequence: TGTGCCAGCAGTCCGGGACAGGGTCGAGAGACCCAGTACTTC.

This clone was seen a few times. The same CDR3 arises from other DNA sequences in this sample as well. This sequence joins TRBV20-1 and TRBJ2-7; D is unclear. The CDR3 totals 10 residues. Per the germline V gene, CDR1 is DFQATT and CDR2 is SNEGSKA (reference sequence). V was trimmed by 6 bases and J by 3 bases, leaving 6 bases between them. The CDR3 region is CSAGDYEQYF. CDR3 DNA: TGCAGTGCCGGAGACTACGAGCAGTACTTC.

The chain uses TRBV6-6 and TRBJ2-7; TRBD2 aligns across 11 bases. The germline CDR1 and CDR2 sequences are MNHNY and SVGAGI (reference sequence). J was trimmed by 6 bases and V by 6 bases; bases with no gene match: 7. The CDR3 extends over 14 amino acids. The CDR3 DNA reads TGTGCCAGCAGCCGTAGCGGGGGGGCACCCGAGCAGTACTTC. This encodes CASSRSGGAPEQYF.

This clone was detected only a few times. The chain couples TRBV28 to TRBJ2-7, with 10 bases fitting TRBD2. CDR1 is MDHEN, CDR2 SYDVKM, per germline. With 5 bases clipped from V and 11 bases from J, the junction kept 18 bases outside the gene matches. This CDR3 spans 16 amino acids. The CDR3 DNA reads as TGTGCCAGCAGTACGACCGAAGCGGGAGGGCGAAGTAAGGAGTACTTC. Translating gives CASSTTEAGGRSKEYF. The entire variable domain, with the rest obtained from reference TRBV28 and TRBJ2-7, is as follows: DVKVTQSSRYLVKRTGEKVFLECVQDMDHENMFWYRQDPGLGLRLIYFSYDVKMKEKGDIPEGYSVSREKKERFSLILESASTNQTSMYLCASSTTEAGGRSKEYFGPGTRLTVT.

The rearrangement links TRBV4-1 to TRBJ2-1; TRBD2 agrees at 10 bases. The CDR3 loop spans 16 amino acids. Unmatched junction bases numbered 8, after V lost 3 bases and J lost 6 bases. Germline CDR1 and CDR2: MGHRA and YSYEKL. This chain's CDR3 is CASSHIGTSEVNEQFF. CDR3 nucleotides: TGCGCCAGCAGCCACATCGGGACTAGCGAGGTCAATGAGCAGTTCTTC.

In its sample, this clone was seen a few times. J is TRBJ1-1 and V is TRBV7-2; 7 nucleotides line up with TRBD1. Trimming cost V 2 bases and J 2 bases; bases outside gene matches: 5. The germline V gene encodes CDR1 SGHTA and CDR2 FQGNSA. The CDR3 is made up of 15 amino acids. In DNA, the CDR3 is TGTGCCAGCAGCTTACAAGGGACAGTCAACACTGAAGCTTTCTTT. Its translation is CASSLQGTVNTEAFF.

This clone was detected only a few times. V and J are TRBV2 and TRBJ2-1; no definite D call. V lost 4 bases and J 4 bases, leaving 8 bases between the germline ends. This CDR3 is 13 amino acids long. The germline CDR1 and CDR2 sequences are SNHLY and FYNNEI. The CDR3 bases are TGTGCCAGCAGTGGGGATATTTACAATGAGCAGTTCTTC. This gives the protein CASSGDIYNEQFF.

This clone was counted between two and nine times. The chain couples TRBV30 to TRBJ2-7, with 7 bases matching TRBD2. The V segment lost 7 bases and the J segment 2 bases; nucleotides outside the gene matches: 5. This CDR3 has 12 amino acids. Germline values: CDR1 GTSNPN, CDR2 SVGIG (reference sequence). This CDR3 reads CAFLAATYEQYF. The CDR3 DNA follows: TGTGCCTTCCTAGCGGCCACCTACGAGCAGTACTTC. The entire variable domain, with the rest obtained from reference TRBV30 and TRBJ2-7, is as follows: SQTIHQWPATLVQPVGSPLSLECTVEGTSNPNLYWYRQAAGRGLQLLFYSVGIGQISSEVPQNLSASRPQDRQFILSSKKLLLSDSGFYLCAFLAATYEQYFGPGTRLTVT.

The CDR3 nucleotides read TGCGCCAGCAGCCAAGGGAGTGTACAAGAGACCCAGTACTTC. Translating gives CASSQGSVQETQYF. V gene TRBV4-3 combines with J gene TRBJ2-5; D call uncertain. Trimming took off 1 base at V and 2 bases at J, with 8 bases between the two ends. CDR1 and CDR2 from the germline V gene are LGHNA and YSLEER. The CDR3 spans 14 residues.

This clone was counted between two and nine times. The V call is TRBV19, the J call TRBJ2-1, with a tentative D call TRBD1 (6 bases). The CDR3 consists of 14 residues. V was pared by 3 bases and J by 1 base, with 7 bases between. The germline CDR1 and CDR2 sequences are LNHDA and SQIVND (reference sequence). The CDR3 bases are TGTGCCAGTAGTATTGACAGGTCCTACAATGAGCAGTTCTTC. Its protein product is CASSIDRSYNEQFF.

The CDR3 protein is CASSLFPFVSEKLFF. The CDR3 DNA is TGTGCCAGCAGCTTATTCCCCTTTGTTAGTGAAAAACTGTTTTTT. The chain employs TRBV11-2 and TRBJ1-4, with unresolved D. The CDR3 covers 15 residues. Germline lookup yields CDR1 SGHAT and CDR2 FQNNGV. V dropped 2 bases and J dropped 7 bases, with 14 bases sitting between them.

The chain links TRBV5-4 to TRBJ2-1; TRBD1 aligns across 10 bases. Per germline, CDR1 SGHNT and CDR2 YYREEE (reference sequence). Trimming cost V 5 bases and J 7 bases; bases outside gene matches: 12. The CDR3 is 16 amino acids. The CDR3 bases are TGTGCCAGCAGTTTATCTAGGGACAGGGGAAAGAATGAGCAGTTCTTC. This sequence encodes CASSLSRDRGKNEQFF.

Points on this clone: Additional DNA sequences in this sample encode the identical CDR3. The chain is built from TRBV30 and TRBJ1-5, with D unclear. The germline CDR1 and CDR2 sequences are GTSNPN and SVGIG (reference sequence). Trimming left V 0 bases short and J 6 bases short, with 9 bases between. This CDR3 spans 13 amino acids. Here the CDR3 reads CAWSVLGGQPQHF. The CDR3 coding sequence is TGTGCCTGGAGTGTTCTCGGTGGTCAGCCCCAGCATTTT.

The table lists this clone with a few counts. The chain links TRBV7-9 to TRBJ1-2; D might be TRBD1 (5 bases). The CDR3 runs 14 residues. CDR1 and CDR2 from the germline V gene are SEHNR and FQNEAQ (reference sequence). V was shortened by 5 bases and J by 0 bases, with 10 bases between the two germline ends. CDR3 sequence: CASSLTGANYGYTF. The CDR3 DNA reads as TGTGCCAGCAGCCTCACAGGAGCTAACTATGGCTACACCTTC.